This TCR beta chain was found in a study of blood T cell repertoires in COVID-19. Study information: Whether acute or convalescent, the COVID-19 samples came from the United States, Italy and Spain. Sources were T cells, B-cell-depleted T cells, or PBMCs; the material itself was cDNA or gDNA.

Original analysis: Estimates of nucleated cell counts were drawn from the amplification of reference gene primers. TCRdb keeps only in-frame clones here, not all; method: immunoSEQ multiplex PCR. The DNA was the basis for D and trimming; V, J and clone size are from that table. The table has 100,000 to 150,000 clones, approximately 90% seen once. J gave up 5 bases and V 1 base, and 8 bases lay outside the gene matches. The CDR3 has 16 residues. Looked up from germline, CDR1 is SGDLS and CDR2 is YYNGEE. The chain carries TRBV9 and TRBJ2-1, with TRBD2 matching over 8 bases. The source of this sequence is a woman in her 50s with acute or convalescent COVID-19. The sequenced material came from peripheral blood. The CDR3 spells CASSVKGLAGNNEQFF. CDR3 sequence (DNA): TGTGCCAGCAGCGTAAAAGGACTAGCCGGGAACAATGAGCAGTTCTTC.